This T cell receptor beta chain was sequenced for a study of blood T cell repertoires in COVID-19. Whole-study context: Collection of acute and convalescent COVID-19 samples took place in the United States, Italy and Spain. Sources were T cells, B-cell-depleted T cells, or PBMCs; the material itself was cDNA or gDNA.

Trimming stripped 0 bases from V and 2 bases from J, with 14 bases between. Germline V gene lookup returns CDR1 SEHNR and CDR2 FQNEAQ (reference sequence). This CDR3 spans 16 amino acids. Authors' methods: Quantification of nucleated cells was approximated via reference gene primer amplification. TCRdb's copy holds only in-frame clones and misses some; the assay was immunoSEQ multiplex PCR. That table is the source of V, J and clone size, and D and trimming were worked out from the DNA. Seen here are over 130,000 clones, around four fifths observed once, and the top ten hold about 4%. The rearrangement joins TRBV7-9 to TRBJ2-7, with no clear D. The receptor's source is a woman aged 80 or over with acute or convalescent COVID-19. The source material was peripheral blood. CDR3 residues: CASSLARGLLPYEQYF. CDR3 sequence (DNA): TGTGCCAGCAGCTTAGCGCGTGGGCTACTCCCCTACGAGCAGTACTTC.